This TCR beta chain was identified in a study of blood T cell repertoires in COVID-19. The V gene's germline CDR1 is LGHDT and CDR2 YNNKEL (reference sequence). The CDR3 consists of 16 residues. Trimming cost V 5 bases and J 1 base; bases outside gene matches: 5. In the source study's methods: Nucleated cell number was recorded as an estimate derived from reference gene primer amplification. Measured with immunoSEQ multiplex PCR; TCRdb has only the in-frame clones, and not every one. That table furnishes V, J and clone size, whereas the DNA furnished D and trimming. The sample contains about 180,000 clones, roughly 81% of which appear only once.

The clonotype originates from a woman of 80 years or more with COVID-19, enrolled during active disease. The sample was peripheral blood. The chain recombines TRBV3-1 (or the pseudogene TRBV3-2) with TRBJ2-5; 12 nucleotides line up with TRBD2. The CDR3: CASSISLAGGQETQYF. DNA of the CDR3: TGTGCCAGCAGCATTTCACTAGCGGGAGGCCAAGAGACCCAGTACTTC.